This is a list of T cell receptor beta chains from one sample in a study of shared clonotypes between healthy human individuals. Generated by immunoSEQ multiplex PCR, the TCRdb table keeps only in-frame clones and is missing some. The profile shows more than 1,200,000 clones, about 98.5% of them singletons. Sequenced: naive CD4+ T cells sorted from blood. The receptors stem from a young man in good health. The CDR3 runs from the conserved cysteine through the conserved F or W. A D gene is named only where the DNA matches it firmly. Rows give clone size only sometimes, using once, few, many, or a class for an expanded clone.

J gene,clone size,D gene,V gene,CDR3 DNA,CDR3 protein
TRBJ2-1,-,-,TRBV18,TGTGCCAGCTCACCAAACTCCCTCCCCTACAATGAGCAGTTCTTC,CASSPNSLPYNEQFF
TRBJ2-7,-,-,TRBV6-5,TGTGCCAGCAGACCATCCGGGCTGTACGAGCAGTACTTC,CASRPSGLYEQYF
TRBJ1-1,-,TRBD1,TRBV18,TGTGCCAGCTCACAGAGGGGCAGGGGGATGGCGAACACTGAAGCTTTCTTT,CASSQRGRGMANTEAFF
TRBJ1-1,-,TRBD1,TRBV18,TGTGCCAGCTCACCTGGGGGACAGAGGAACACTGAAGCTTTCTTT,CASSPGGQRNTEAFF
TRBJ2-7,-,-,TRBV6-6,TGTGCCAGCCGGGGTAGTCCAGGGTCTGAGTACGAGCAGTACTTC,CASRGSPGSEYEQYF
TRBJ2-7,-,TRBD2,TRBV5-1,TGCGCCAGCAGCACTGGGACTAGCGGGAGCCCAAAGCAGTACTTC,CASSTGTSGSPKQYF
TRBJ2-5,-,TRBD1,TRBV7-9,TGTGCCAGCAGCAGGGGACAGGCTGAGACCCAGTACTTC,CASSRGQAETQYF
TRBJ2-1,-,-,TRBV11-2,TGTGCCAGCCTCGTTGGGGAGAACAATGAGCAGTTCTTC,CASLVGENNEQFF
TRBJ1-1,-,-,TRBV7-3,TGTGCCAGCAGCTTGGGGACGAACACTGAAGCTTTCTTT,CASSLGTNTEAFF
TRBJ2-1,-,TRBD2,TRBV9,TGTGCCAGCAGCGTAGAGGGAGGGGGACTAGCGGGATGGGTTTACAATGAGCAGTTCTTC,CASSVEGGGLAGWVYNEQFF
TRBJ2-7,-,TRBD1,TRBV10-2,TGCGCCAGCAGGGCGGGGGGACAGGGGGACGAGCAGTACTTC,CASRAGGQGDEQYF
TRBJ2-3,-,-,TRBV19,TGTGCCAGTAGTATTCGCGAGATCACAGATACGCAGTATTTT,CASSIREITDTQYF
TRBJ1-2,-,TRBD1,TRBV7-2,TGTGCCAGCAGCCCACCGACAGGGGCGCCGGTCTATGGCTACACCTTC,CASSPPTGAPVYGYTF
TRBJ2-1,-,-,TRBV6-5,TGTGCCAGCAGGAGTAACTCCTACAATGAGCAGTTCTTC,CASRSNSYNEQFF
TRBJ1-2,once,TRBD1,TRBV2,TGTGCCAGCAGGTACAGGGGCAACGCTAACTATGGCTACACCTTC,CASRYRGNANYGYTF
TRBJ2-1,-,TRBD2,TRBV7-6,TGTGCCAGCAGCACAAGACTAGCGGGAGCTGGGCATGAGCAGTTCTTC,CASSTRLAGAGHEQFF
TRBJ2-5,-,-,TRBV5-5,TGTGCCAGCAGCTTGTTGGTCCAAACTGAGACCCAGTACTTC,CASSLLVQTETQYF
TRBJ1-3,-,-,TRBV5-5,TGTGCCAGCAGCTTGTATTTGTACGGAAACACCATATATTTT,CASSLYLYGNTIYF
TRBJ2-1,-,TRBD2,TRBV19,TGTGCCAGTAGTAGACATAGGGGACTAGCGGGAGACAATGAGCAGTTCTTC,CASSRHRGLAGDNEQFF
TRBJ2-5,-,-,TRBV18,TGTGCCAGCTCACCACTATCCGGGACAAGGCTTGAGACCCAGTACTTC,CASSPLSGTRLETQYF
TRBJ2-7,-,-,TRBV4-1,TGCGCCAGCAGCCAAGAGGGCACCTCCTACGAGCAGTACTTC,CASSQEGTSYEQYF
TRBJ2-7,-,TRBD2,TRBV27,TGTGCCAGCAGTTTATCGTTTTTGGGTAGCGGGAGGGCCTACGAGCAGTACTTC,CASSLSFLGSGRAYEQYF
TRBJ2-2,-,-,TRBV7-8,TGTGCCAGCAGCCAGAATGCAGCGGGTGTTACCGGGGAGCTGTTTTTT,CASSQNAAGVTGELFF
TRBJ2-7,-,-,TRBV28,TGTGCCAGCAGTCCCCCCCTGTGGCCGAGGTCCTACGAGCAGTACTTC,CASSPPLWPRSYEQYF
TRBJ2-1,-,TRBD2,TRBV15,TGTGCCACCAGCAGGGGAGAAGGGACTACCAATGAGCAGTTCTTC,CATSRGEGTTNEQFF
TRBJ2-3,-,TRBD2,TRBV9,TGTGCCAGCAGCGTAGGGGTAACGGGACTAGCGGCTACAGATACGCAGTATTTT,CASSVGVTGLAATDTQYF
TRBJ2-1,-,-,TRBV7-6,TGTGCCAGCAGCCTCGGCGGACCAAGCCCTTTCAATGAGCAGTTCTTC,CASSLGGPSPFNEQFF
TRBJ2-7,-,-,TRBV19,TGTGCCAGTAGTTTCCGCGCGGGGTCGTCCTACGAGCAGTACTTC,CASSFRAGSSYEQYF
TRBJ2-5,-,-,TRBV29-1,TGCAGCGTTGGGGGTAGTAGCGTCGGAGAGACCCAGTACTTC,CSVGGSSVGETQYF
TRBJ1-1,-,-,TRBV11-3,TGTGCCAGCAGCTCAGTAGCGGGTACCACTGAAGCTTTCTTT,CASSSVAGTTEAFF
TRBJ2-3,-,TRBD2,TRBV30,TGTGCCTGGAGAGCCAGACTAGCGGGACGGGTTATCACAGATACGCAGTATTTT,CAWRARLAGRVITDTQYF
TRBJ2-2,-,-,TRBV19,TGTGCCAGTAGTCCCGAGAGGGTAATCACCGGGGAGCTGTTTTTT,CASSPERVITGELFF
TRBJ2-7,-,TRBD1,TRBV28,TGTGCCAGCAGTATTCCGAGGACAGGGACCTACGAGCAGTACTTC,CASSIPRTGTYEQYF
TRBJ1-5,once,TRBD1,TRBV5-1,TGCGCCAGCAGCTCGACAGGGGCAATTAGTCAGCCCCAGCATTTT,CASSSTGAISQPQHF
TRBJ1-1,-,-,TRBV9,TGTGCCAGCAGCGTAGGTCCGGGGCTGAACACTGAAGCTTTCTTT,CASSVGPGLNTEAFF
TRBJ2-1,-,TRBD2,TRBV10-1,TGCGCCAGCAGTGTTGATAGCGGGGACTACAATGAGCAGTTCTTC,CASSVDSGDYNEQFF
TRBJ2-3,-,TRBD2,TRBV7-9,TGTGCCAGCAGCCCGAGCGGGAGGGGCACAGATACGCAGTATTTT,CASSPSGRGTDTQYF
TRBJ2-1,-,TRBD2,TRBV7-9,TGTGCCAGCAGCTTAGGTCGGGGGCGGGAGGGCCGAAGGAATGAGCAGTTCTTC,CASSLGRGREGRRNEQFF
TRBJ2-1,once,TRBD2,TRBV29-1,TGCAGCGTTGTTGGACTAGCGGGAGTAGGAAATAGGTACAATGAGCAGTTCTTC,CSVVGLAGVGNRYNEQFF
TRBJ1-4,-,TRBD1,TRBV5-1,TGCGCCAGCAGCTTGGGGGACAGGGGAAATGAAAAACTGTTTTTT,CASSLGDRGNEKLFF
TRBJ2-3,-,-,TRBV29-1,TGCAGCGTTGAAGATCAGGGGAGGCAGTATTTT,CSVEDQGRQYF
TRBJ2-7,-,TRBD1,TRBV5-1,TGCGCCAGCAGCTTCGGGACAGGAGCCTACGAGCAGTACTTC,CASSFGTGAYEQYF
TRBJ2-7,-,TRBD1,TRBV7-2,TGTGCCAGCAGCTCCTATCCGGGACAGGGATACGAGCAGTACTTC,CASSSYPGQGYEQYF
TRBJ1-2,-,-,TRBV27,TGTGCCAGCAGTCCCCTGGCAGGGTTCCATGGCTACACCTTC,CASSPLAGFHGYTF
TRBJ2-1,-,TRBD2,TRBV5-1,TGCGCCAGCAGCTCCTCCAAGACTAGCTCCTCGGGTGAGCAGTTCTTC,CASSSSKTSSSGEQFF
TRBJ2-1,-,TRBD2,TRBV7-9,TGTGCCAGCAGCCTGCGGGAGACGACGTCCTACAATGAGCAGTTCTTC,CASSLRETTSYNEQFF
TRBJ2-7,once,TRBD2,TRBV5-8,TGTGCCAGCAGCTTAAGAGCGGGAGTCGAGCAGTACTTC,CASSLRAGVEQYF
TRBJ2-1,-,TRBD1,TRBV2,TGTGCCAGCAGAGATCGGGACAGCTCCTACAATGAGCAGTTCTTC,CASRDRDSSYNEQFF
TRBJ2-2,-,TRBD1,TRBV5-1,TGCGCCAGCAGCTTGGCCTTTGGGACAGGGAGGACTTGGGAGCTGTTTTTT,CASSLAFGTGRTWELFF
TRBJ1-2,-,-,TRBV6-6,TGTGCCAGCAGTTACGGACAGCCTAACTATGGCTACACCTTC,CASSYGQPNYGYTF